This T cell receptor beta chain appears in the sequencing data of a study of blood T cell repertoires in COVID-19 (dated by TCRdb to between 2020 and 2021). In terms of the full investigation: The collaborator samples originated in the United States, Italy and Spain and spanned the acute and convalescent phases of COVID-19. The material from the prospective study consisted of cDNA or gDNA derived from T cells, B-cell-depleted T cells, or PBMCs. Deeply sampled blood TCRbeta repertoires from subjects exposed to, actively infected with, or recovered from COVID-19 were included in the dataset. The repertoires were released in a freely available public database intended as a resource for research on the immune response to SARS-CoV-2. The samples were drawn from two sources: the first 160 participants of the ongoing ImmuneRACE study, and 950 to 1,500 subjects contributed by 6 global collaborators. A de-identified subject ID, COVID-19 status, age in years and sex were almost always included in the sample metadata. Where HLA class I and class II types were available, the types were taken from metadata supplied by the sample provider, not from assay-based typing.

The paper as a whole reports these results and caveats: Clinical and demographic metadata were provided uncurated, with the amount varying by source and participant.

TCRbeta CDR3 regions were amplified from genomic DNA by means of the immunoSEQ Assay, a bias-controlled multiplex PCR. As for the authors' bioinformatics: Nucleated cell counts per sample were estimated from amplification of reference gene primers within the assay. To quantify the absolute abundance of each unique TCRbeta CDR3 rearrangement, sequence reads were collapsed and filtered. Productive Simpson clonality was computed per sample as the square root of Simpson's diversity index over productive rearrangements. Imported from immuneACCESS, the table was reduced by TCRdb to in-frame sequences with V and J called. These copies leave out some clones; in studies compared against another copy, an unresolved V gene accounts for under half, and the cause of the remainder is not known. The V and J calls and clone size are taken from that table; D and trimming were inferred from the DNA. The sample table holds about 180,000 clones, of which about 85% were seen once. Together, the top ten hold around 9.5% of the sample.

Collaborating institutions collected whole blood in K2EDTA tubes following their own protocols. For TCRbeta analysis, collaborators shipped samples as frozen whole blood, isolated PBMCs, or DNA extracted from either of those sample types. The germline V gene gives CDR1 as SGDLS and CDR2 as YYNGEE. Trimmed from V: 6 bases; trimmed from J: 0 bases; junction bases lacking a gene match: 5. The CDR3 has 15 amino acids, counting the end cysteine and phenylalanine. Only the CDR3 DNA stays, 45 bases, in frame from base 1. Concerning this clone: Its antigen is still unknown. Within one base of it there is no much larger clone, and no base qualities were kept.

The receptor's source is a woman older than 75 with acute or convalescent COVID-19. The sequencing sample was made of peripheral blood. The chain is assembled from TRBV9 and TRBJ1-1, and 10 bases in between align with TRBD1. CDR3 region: CASTGQGGMNTEAFF. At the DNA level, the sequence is TGTGCCAGCACCGGACAGGGGGGGATGAACACTGAAGCTTTCTTT.